The 14 T cell receptor beta chains reported below all come from one sample, sequenced in a study of T-cell reconstitution after alpha-beta-depleted transplantation in children. Unique molecular identifiers tagged the TCRbeta library. TCRdb reprocessed the PCR reads via MiXCR and lists one record per CDR3 protein. The data contain about 340,000 distinct CDR3 sequences, 13% of them seen just once; the ten biggest clones take up about 4.5%. This specimen was PBMCs, taken from the stem cell graft. These receptor sequences come from a human donor who donated a stem cell graft to a child with Fanconi anemia.

This clonotype was seen repeatedly, ten times or more. The chain recombines TRBV3-1 with TRBJ1-1, with 9 bases aligning to TRBD1. Germline CDR1 and CDR2: LGHDT and YNNKEL (reference sequence). The CDR3 covers 14 residues. Unmatched junction bases numbered 4, after V lost 4 bases and J lost 4 bases. CDR3 in DNA: TGTGCCAGCAGCCTCGGGACAGGGCGCACTGAAGCTTTCTTT. Translating gives CASSLGTGRTEAFF. The full variable domain, in which reference TRBV3-1 and TRBJ1-1 provide the parts outside the CDR3, is DTAVSQTPKYLVTQMGNDKSIKCEQNLGHDTMYWYKQDSKKFLKIMFSYNNKELIINETVPNRFSPKSPDKAHLNLHINSLELGDSAVYFCASSLGTGRTEAFFGQGTRLTVV.

This clonotype has more than one count but fewer than ten. The J gene is TRBJ1-1, the V gene TRBV7-9; 8 bases are shared with TRBD1. In germline, CDR1 is SEHNR, CDR2 FQNEAQ (reference sequence). This CDR3 contains 16 residues. V shed 7 bases and J 3 bases; nucleotides not matched to a gene: 13. CDR3 in amino acids: CASIRSGQGDHTEAFF. CDR3 DNA sequence: TGTGCCAGCATAAGATCAGGACAGGGAGATCACACTGAAGCTTTCTTT.

The chain uses TRBV7-2 and TRBJ1-6; D not certain. This CDR3 has 15 amino acids. The V end was cut by 0 bases, the J end by 6 bases, with 9 bases between. In germline, CDR1 is SGHTA, CDR2 FQGNSA. The CDR3 DNA reads as TGTGCCAGCAGCTTAGCGGCATCGCGTAATTCACCCCTCCACTTT. Translating it yields CASSLAASRNSPLHF.

This clonotype was seen at least ten times. This chain connects TRBV5-1 to TRBJ1-4; unclear D gene. This CDR3 contains 13 residues. Germline loops: CDR1 SGHRS, CDR2 YFSETQ. The V end was cut by 0 bases, the J end by 6 bases, with 6 bases between. CDR3 protein: CASSLDSHEKLFF. The CDR3 DNA sequence: TGCGCCAGCAGCTTGGACAGCCATGAAAAACTGTTTTTT.

This clonotype has at least ten counts. V usage is TRBV19 and J usage is TRBJ2-6; tentative D call: TRBD1 (6 bases). V dropped 5 bases and J dropped 0 bases, with 17 bases sitting between them. The CDR3 is 18 amino acids. CDR1 is LNHDA, CDR2 SQIVND, per germline (reference sequence). CDR3 nucleotides: TGTGCCAGTAGTGTTCCCAGGGGCCCTAACTCTGGGGCCAACGTCCTGACTTTC. This sequence encodes CASSVPRGPNSGANVLTF.

The chain carries TRBV5-1 and TRBJ2-5, with 9 nucleotides matching TRBD1. Losses at the gene ends were 6 bases for V and 7 bases for J; bases not matched to a gene: 10. From germline, CDR1 is SGHRS and CDR2 YFSETQ. The length of the CDR3 is 14 residues. Written as DNA, the CDR3 is TGCGCCAGCATCTCTACAGGGGGCTCATGGACCCAGTACTTC. This gives the protein CASISTGGSWTQYF.

This clonotype was observed a few times. This chain uses TRBV12-3 or TRBV12-4 with TRBJ2-1, with D uncertain. The CDR3 runs 14 residues. V was trimmed by 5 bases and J by 14 bases, leaving 22 bases between them. CDR3 protein: CASSPTTGPVEKFF. CDR3 nucleotides: TGTGCCAGCAGTCCCACGACCGGGCCCGTCGAGAAGTTCTTC.

This clonotype was counted between two and nine times. The rearrangement joins TRBV30 to TRBJ2-3; 13 nucleotides align to TRBD2. With 1 base clipped from V and 0 bases from J, the junction kept 4 bases outside the gene matches. CDR1 GTSNPN and CDR2 SVGIG come from the germline V gene (reference sequence). This CDR3 has 17 amino acids. In nucleotides, the CDR3 is TGTGCCTGGAGTGGACTAGCGGGGGGTTCTAGCACAGATACGCAGTATTTT. It is translated as CAWSGLAGGSSTDTQYF. Supplemented by reference TRBV30 and TRBJ2-3, the full variable domain reads SQTIHQWPATLVQPVGSPLSLECTVEGTSNPNLYWYRQAAGRGLQLLFYSVGIGQISSEVPQNLSASRPQDRQFILSSKKLLLSDSGFYLCAWSGLAGGSSTDTQYFGPGTRLTVL.

The rearrangement links TRBV7-6 to TRBJ2-3, with D tentatively TRBD1 (6 bases). This CDR3 contains 15 residues. Germline assignment: CDR1 SGHVS and CDR2 FNYEAQ. The V and J ends lost 2 bases and 0 bases respectively, with 9 bases between them. The CDR3 nucleotides read TGTGCCAGCAGCTTACTCCAGGGGAGCACAGATACGCAGTATTTT. Its translation: CASSLLQGSTDTQYF. Full variable domain (remainder filled in from reference TRBV7-6 and TRBJ2-3): GAGVSQSPRYKVTKRGQDVALRCDPISGHVSLYWYRQALGQGPEFLTYFNYEAQQDKSGLPNDRFSAERPEGSISTLTIQRTEQRDSAMYRCASSLLQGSTDTQYFGPGTRLTVL.

The chain combines TRBV29-1 with TRBJ2-5, with a weak D call TRBD2 (6 bases). The CDR3 runs to 13 residues. Looked up from germline, CDR1 is SQVTM and CDR2 is ANQGSEA. V lost 3 bases and J lost 2, with 10 bases in between. CDR3 in amino acids: CSVERGLQETQYF. The CDR3 DNA is TGCAGCGTTGAGCGGGGCCTTCAAGAGACCCAGTACTTC.

This chain's CDR3 is CASSLVGQQQETQYF. In DNA form, the CDR3 reads TGTGCCAGCAGCTTAGTGGGACAGCAACAAGAGACCCAGTACTTC. The chain carries TRBV7-2 and TRBJ2-5; the match to TRBD1 covers 7 bases. Germline V gene lookup returns CDR1 SGHTA and CDR2 FQGNSA. V lost 1 base, J lost 2 bases, and 4 bases stayed unmatched. This CDR3 is 15 amino acids long.

This clonotype turned up a few times. The genes are TRBV12-3 or TRBV12-4 and TRBJ1-3, with D possibly being TRBD1 (6 bases). CDR3 length equals 15 residues. V was pared by 6 bases and J by 6 bases, with 18 bases between. CDR3 amino acids: CASSRLLLGANTIYF. The CDR3 DNA follows: TGTGCCAGCAGCCGGTTGCTCCTGGGGGCAAACACCATATATTTT.

The V and J genes are TRBV5-1 and TRBJ2-1; the match to TRBD2 covers 12 bases. The trim removed 4 bases at V and 5 bases at J, leaving 7 bases unmatched. The CDR3 is made up of 16 amino acids. Germline V gene lookup returns CDR1 SGHRS and CDR2 YFSETQ. CDR3 loop: CASSRQTSGRNNEQFF. CDR3 sequence (DNA): TGCGCCAGCAGCAGACAGACTAGCGGGAGAAACAATGAGCAGTTCTTC.

This clonotype was counted only a few times. The CDR3 DNA follows: TGTGCCAGCAGCCAAGATAATATTGTGGGGGTTTCTGAAGCTTTCTTT. It encodes CASSQDNIVGVSEAFF. This chain joins TRBV4-2 and TRBJ1-1, with D maybe TRBD1 (5 bases). The germline CDR1 and CDR2 sequences are LGHNA and YNFKEQ. The V gene lost 0 bases and the J gene lost 6 bases, with 17 bases spanning the gap. This CDR3 spans 16 amino acids.